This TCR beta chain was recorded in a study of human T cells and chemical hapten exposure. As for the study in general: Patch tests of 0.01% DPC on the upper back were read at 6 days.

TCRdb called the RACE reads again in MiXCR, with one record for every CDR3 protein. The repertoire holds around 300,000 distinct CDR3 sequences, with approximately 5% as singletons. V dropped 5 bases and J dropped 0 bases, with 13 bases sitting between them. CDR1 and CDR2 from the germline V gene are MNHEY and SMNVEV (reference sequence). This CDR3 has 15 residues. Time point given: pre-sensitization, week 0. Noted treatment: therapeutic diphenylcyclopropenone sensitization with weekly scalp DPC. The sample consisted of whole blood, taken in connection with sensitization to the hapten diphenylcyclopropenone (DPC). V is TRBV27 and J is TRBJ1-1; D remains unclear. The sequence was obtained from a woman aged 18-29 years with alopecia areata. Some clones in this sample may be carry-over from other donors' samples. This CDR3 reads CASSQVGVLNTEAFF. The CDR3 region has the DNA TGTGCCAGCAGTCAGGTTGGGGTCCTGAACACTGAAGCTTTCTTT.